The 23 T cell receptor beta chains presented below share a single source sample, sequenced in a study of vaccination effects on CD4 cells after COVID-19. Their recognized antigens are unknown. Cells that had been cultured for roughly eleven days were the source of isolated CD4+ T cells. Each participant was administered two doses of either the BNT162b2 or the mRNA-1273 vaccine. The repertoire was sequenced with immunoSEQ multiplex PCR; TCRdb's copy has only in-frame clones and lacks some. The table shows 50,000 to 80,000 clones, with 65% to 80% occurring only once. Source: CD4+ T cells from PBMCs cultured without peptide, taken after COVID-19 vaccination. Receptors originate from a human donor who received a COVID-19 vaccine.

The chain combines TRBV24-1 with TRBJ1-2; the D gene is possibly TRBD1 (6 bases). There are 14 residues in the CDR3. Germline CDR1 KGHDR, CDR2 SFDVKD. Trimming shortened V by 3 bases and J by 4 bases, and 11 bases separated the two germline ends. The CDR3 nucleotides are TGTGCCACCAGTGATCGAGGGGGTACCTATGGCTACACCTTC. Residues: CATSDRGGTYGYTF.

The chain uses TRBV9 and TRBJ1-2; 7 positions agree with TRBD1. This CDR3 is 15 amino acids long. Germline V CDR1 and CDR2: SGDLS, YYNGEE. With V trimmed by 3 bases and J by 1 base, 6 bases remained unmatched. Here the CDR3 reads CASSAQTGLNYGYTF. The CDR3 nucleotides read TGTGCCAGCAGCGCCCAGACAGGGCTTAACTATGGCTACACCTTC.

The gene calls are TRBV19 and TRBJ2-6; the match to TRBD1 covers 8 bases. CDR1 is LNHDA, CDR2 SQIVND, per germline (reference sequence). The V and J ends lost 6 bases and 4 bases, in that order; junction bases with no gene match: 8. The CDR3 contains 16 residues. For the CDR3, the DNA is TGTGCCAGTAGAAGGGACAGGATTGCCGGGGCCAACGTCCTGACTTTC. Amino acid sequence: CASRRDRIAGANVLTF.

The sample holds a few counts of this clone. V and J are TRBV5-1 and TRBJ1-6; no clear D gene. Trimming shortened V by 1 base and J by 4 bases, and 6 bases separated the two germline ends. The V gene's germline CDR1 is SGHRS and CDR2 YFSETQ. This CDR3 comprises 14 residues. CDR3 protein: CASSLPLYNSPLHF. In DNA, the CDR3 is TGCGCCAGCAGCTTGCCCTTGTATAATTCACCCCTCCACTTT.

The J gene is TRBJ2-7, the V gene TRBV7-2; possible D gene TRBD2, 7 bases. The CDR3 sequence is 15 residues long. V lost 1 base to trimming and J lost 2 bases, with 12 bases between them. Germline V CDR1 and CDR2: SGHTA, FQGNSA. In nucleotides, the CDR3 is TGTGCCAGCAGCTTAGGGGGGGGCAGCCCCTACGAGCAGTACGTC. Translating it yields CASSLGGGSPYEQYV.

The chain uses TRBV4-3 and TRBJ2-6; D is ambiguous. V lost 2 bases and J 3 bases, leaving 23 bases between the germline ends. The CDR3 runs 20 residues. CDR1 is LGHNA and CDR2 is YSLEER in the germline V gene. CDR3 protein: CASSQSRVEVTSFGANVLTF. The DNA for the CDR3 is TGCGCCAGCAGCCAAAGTAGGGTTGAAGTGACGAGTTTTGGGGCCAACGTCCTGACTTTC.

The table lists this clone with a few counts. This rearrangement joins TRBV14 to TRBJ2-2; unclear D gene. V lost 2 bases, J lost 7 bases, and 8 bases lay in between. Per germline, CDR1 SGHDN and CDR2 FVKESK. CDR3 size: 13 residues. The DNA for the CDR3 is TGTGCCAGCAGCCAAACCCCGGGCGGGGAGCTGTTTTTT. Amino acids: CASSQTPGGELFF. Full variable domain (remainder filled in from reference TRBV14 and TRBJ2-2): EAGVTQFPSHSVIEKGQTVTLRCDPISGHDNLYWYRRVMGKEIKFLLHFVKESKQDESGMPNNRFLAERTGGTYSTLKVQPAELEDSGVYFCASSQTPGGELFFGEGSRLTVL.

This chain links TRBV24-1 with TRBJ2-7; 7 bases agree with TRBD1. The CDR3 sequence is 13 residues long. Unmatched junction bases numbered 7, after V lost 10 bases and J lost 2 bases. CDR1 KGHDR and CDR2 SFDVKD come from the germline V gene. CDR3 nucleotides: TGTGCCACGGGGGACAGACAACCCTACGAGCAGTACGTC. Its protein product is CATGDRQPYEQYV.

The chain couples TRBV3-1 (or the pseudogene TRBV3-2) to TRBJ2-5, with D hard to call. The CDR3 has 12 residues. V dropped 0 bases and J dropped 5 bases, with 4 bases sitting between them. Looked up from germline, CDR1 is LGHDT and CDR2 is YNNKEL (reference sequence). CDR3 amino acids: CASSQDMETQYF. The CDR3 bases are TGTGCCAGCAGCCAAGATATGGAGACCCAGTACTTC.

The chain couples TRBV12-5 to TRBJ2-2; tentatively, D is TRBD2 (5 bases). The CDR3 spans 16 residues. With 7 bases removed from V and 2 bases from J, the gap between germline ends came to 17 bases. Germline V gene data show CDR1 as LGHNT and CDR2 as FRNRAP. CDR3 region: CASDTRRGSNTGELFF. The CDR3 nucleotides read TGTGCTAGTGACACCCGGAGAGGGAGTAACACCGGGGAGCTGTTTTTT.

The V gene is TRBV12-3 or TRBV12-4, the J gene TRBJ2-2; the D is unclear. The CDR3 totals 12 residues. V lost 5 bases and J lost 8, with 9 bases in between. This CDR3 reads CASSLSVGELFF. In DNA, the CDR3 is TGTGCCAGCAGTCTCTCAGTTGGGGAGCTGTTTTTT.

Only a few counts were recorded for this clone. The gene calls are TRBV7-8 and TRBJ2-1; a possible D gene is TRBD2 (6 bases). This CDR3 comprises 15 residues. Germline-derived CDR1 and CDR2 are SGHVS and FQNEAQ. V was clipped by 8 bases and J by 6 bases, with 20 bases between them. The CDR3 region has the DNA TGTGCCAGCTGCTGGGGGGTCCCGAGGGGCAATGAGCAGTTCTTC. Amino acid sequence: CASCWGVPRGNEQFF.

The CDR3 DNA is TGTGCCTGGAGTAATCCACGCCAGCCCCAGCATTTT. This encodes CAWSNPRQPQHF. The V gene is TRBV30, the J gene TRBJ1-5; D is unclear. Germline values: CDR1 GTSNPN, CDR2 SVGIG (reference sequence). The CDR3 consists of 12 residues. V lost 2 bases, J lost 7 bases, and 9 bases lay in between.

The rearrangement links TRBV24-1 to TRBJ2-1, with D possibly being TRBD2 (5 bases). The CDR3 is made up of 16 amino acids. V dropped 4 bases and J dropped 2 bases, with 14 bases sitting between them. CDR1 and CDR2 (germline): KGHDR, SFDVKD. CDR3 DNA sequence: TGTGCCACCAGTGAACGGACGGGGAATACCTACAATGAGCAGTTCTTC. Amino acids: CATSERTGNTYNEQFF.

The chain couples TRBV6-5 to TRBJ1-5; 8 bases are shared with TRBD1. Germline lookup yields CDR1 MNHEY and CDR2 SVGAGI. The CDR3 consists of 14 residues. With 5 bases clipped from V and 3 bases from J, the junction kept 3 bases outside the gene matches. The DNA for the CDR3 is TGTGCCAGCAGTAGGACAGGGATCAATCAGCCCCAGCATTTT. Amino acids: CASSRTGINQPQHF.

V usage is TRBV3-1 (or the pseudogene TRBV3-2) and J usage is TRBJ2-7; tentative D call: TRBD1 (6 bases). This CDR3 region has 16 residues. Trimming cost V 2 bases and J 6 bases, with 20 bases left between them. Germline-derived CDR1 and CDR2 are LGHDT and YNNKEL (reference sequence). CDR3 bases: TGTGCCAGCAGCCAACGCTGGACAGATTCAAGGGGCGAGCAGTACGTC. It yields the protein CASSQRWTDSRGEQYV.

The CDR3 coding sequence is TGTGCCAGCAGTCAGGACAGGGTCTACAATCAGCCCCAGCATTTT. It specifies CASSQDRVYNQPQHF. V gene TRBV27 combines with J gene TRBJ1-5; 8 bases map to TRBD1. Germline V gene data show CDR1 as MNHEY and CDR2 as SMNVEV (reference sequence). The ends lost 5 bases at V and 3 bases at J; junction bases unmatched: 6. The CDR3 is 15 amino acids.

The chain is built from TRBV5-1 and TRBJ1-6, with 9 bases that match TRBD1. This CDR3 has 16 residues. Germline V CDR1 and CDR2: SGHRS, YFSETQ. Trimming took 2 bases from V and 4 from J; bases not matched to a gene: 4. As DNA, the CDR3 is TGCGCCAGCAGCTTTACAGGGGGCCAATATAATTCACCCCTCCACTTT. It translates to CASSFTGGQYNSPLHF.

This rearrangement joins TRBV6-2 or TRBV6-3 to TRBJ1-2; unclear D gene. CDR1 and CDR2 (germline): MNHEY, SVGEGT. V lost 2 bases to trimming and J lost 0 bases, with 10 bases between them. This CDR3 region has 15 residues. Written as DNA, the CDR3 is TGTGCCAGCAGTTACAATGGGGAACCTAACTATGGCTACACCTTC. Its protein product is CASSYNGEPNYGYTF.

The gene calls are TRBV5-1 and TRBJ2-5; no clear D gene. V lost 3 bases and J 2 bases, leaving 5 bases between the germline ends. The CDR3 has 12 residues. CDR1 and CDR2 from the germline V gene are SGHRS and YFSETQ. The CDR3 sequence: CASSSGQETQYF. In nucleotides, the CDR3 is TGCGCCAGCAGCTCGGGTCAAGAGACCCAGTACTTC.

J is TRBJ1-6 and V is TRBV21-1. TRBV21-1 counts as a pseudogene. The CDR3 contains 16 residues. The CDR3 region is CASSFGTAVGNSPLHF. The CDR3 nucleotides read TGTGCCAGTAGCTTCGGGACCGCCGTTGGGAATTCACCCCTCCACTTT.

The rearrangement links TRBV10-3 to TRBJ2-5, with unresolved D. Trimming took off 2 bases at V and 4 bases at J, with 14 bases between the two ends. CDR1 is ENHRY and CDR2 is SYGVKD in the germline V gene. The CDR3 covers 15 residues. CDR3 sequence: CAISEGGDGLETQYF. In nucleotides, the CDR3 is TGTGCCATCAGTGAGGGCGGAGACGGCTTAGAGACCCAGTACTTC.

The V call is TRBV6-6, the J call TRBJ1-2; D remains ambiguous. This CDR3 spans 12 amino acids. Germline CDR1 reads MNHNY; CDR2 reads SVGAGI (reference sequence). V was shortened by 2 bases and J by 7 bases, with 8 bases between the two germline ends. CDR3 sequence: CASSYRGSGYTF. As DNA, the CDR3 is TGTGCCAGCAGTTACCGGGGAAGTGGCTACACCTTC.